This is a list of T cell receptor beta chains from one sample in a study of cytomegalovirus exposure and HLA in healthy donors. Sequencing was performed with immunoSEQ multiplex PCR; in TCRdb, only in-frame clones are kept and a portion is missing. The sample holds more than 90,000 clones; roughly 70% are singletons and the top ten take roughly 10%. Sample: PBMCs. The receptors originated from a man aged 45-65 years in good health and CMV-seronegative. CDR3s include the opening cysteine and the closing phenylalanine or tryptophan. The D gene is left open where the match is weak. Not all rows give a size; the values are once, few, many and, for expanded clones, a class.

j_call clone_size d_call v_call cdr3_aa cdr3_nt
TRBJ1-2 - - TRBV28 CASSLTVYGYTF TGTGCCAGCAGTTTGACAGTGTATGGCTACACCTTC
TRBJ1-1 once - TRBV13 CASSSRGQLNTEAFF TGTGCCAGCAGCTCTAGAGGACAGCTGAACACTGAAGCTTTCTTT
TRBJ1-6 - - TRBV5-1 CASSLAGAHYNSPLHF TGCGCCAGCAGCTTGGCCGGAGCCCACTATAATTCACCCCTCCACTTT
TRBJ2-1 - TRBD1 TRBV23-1 CASSRQGHEQFF TGCGCCAGCAGTCGACAGGGCCATGAGCAGTTCTTC
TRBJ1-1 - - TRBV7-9 CASSLEGGLSEAFF TGTGCCAGCAGCTTAGAGGGGGGGCTTTCTGAAGCTTTCTTT
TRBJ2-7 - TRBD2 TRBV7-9 CASSFVGGYEQYF TGTGCCAGCAGCTTTGTCGGGGGGTACGAGCAGTACTTC
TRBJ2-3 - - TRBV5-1 CASLGTDSTDTQYF TGCGCCAGCCTCGGAACAGATAGCACAGATACGCAGTATTTT
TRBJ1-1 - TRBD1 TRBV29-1 CSVDGTGGSRIF TGCAGCGTTGATGGGACAGGGGGAAGCAGAATCTTT
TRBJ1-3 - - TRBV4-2 CASSQEAPGGGYRLSGNTIYF TGTGCCAGCAGCCAAGAGGCCCCTGGGGGCGGCTATCGACTCTCTGGAAACACCATATATTTT
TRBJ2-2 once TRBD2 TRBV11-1 CASRTSTSRGELFF TGTGCCAGCAGGACTAGCACCAGTCGGGGGGAGCTGTTTTTT
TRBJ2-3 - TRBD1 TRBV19 CASSITGGQGSDTQYF TGTGCCAGTAGTATAACAGGGGGACAGGGGTCAGATACGCAGTATTTT
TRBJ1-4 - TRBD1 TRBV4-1 CASSVGDRDEKLFF TGCGCCAGCAGCGTGGGGGACAGGGATGAAAAACTGTTTTTT
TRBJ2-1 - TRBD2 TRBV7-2 CASSYTSGAYNEQFF TGTGCCAGCAGCTACACTAGCGGAGCATACAATGAGCAGTTCTTC
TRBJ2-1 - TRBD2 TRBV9 CASSVRGDYNNEQFF TGTGCCAGCAGCGTACGCGGGGACTACAACAATGAGCAGTTCTTC
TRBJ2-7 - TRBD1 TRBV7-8 CASSLGRQGADEQYF TGTGCCAGCAGCTTAGGGCGACAGGGGGCAGACGAGCAGTACTTC
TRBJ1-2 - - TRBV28 CASRLSQGIASYGYTF TGTGCCAGCAGACTGTCACAGGGTATCGCGAGCTATGGCTACACCTTC
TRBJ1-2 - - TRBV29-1 CSVTDGYTF TGCAGCGTTACGGATGGCTACACCTTC
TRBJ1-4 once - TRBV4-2 CASSQEGVTGRFEKLFF TGTGCCAGCAGCCAAGAAGGGGTTACAGGGCGTTTTGAAAAACTGTTTTTT
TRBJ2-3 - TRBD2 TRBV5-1 CASSFSGDSTDTQYF TGCGCCAGCAGCTTCAGCGGGGATAGCACAGATACGCAGTATTTT
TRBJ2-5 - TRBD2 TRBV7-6 CASSLARGAQETQYF TGTGCCAGCAGCTTAGCGCGGGGGGCACAAGAGACCCAGTACTTC
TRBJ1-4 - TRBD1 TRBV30 CAWSPGQGRNEKLFF TGTGCCTGGAGTCCCGGACAGGGCCGAAATGAAAAACTGTTTTTT
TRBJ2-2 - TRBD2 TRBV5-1 CASSSTRSGGGTGELFF TGCGCCAGCAGCAGCACCAGGAGCGGGGGGGGAACCGGGGAGCTGTTTTTT
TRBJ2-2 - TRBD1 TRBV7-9 CASSLARLGTEGSGELFF TGTGCCAGCAGCTTAGCCCGTTTGGGGACAGAAGGGTCCGGGGAGCTGTTTTTT
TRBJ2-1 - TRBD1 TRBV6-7 CASSPWDRNNEQFF TGTGCCAGCAGCCCCTGGGACAGAAACAATGAGCAGTTCTTC
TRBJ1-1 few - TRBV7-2 CASSPPRQENTEAFF TGTGCCAGCAGCCCGCCTCGACAGGAGAACACTGAAGCTTTCTTT
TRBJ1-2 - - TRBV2 CASMGTGELSYGYTF TGTGCCAGCATGGGAACCGGGGAACTGTCCTATGGCTACACCTTC
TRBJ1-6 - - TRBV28 CASRRDRTYNSPLHF TGTGCCAGCAGAAGAGACAGAACCTATAATTCACCCCTCCACTTT
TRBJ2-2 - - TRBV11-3 CASSLGQGGELFF TGTGCCAGCAGCTTAGGACAAGGCGGGGAGCTGTTTTTT
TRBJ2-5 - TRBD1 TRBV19 CASSTVPGQGPRETQYF TGTGCCAGTAGTACCGTCCCGGGACAGGGTCCGAGGGAGACCCAGTACTTC
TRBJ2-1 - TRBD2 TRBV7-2 CASSSGLAYGDEQFF TGTGCCAGCAGCTCCGGACTAGCTTACGGCGATGAGCAGTTCTTC
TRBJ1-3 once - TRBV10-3 CAISDWGRSSGNTIYF TGTGCCATCAGTGATTGGGGCAGAAGCTCTGGAAACACCATATATTTT
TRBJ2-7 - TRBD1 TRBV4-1 CASSQTVTTGTTTIDSYEQYF TGCGCCAGCAGCCAAACAGTCACGACAGGGACAACGACAATAGACAGCTACGAGCAGTACTTC
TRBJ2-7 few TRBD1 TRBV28 CASSFYRGSAYEQYF TGTGCCAGCAGTTTTTACAGGGGAAGCGCCTACGAGCAGTACTTC
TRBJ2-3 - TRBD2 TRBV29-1 CSGKGLAGLSDTQYF TGCAGCGGAAAGGGACTAGCGGGTTTATCAGATACGCAGTATTTT
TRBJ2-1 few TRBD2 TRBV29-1 CSLNAGGRYSYNEQFF TGCAGCCTTAATGCGGGGGGGCGTTACTCCTACAATGAGCAGTTCTTC
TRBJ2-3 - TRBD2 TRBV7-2 CASSLGLAGGLDTQYF TGTGCCAGCAGCTTAGGACTAGCGGGGGGACTAGATACGCAGTATTTT
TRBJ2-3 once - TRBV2 CASSAGGGTDTQYF TGTGCCAGCAGTGCCGGCGGGGGCACAGATACGCAGTATTTT
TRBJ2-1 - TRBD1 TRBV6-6 CASSSPGTGNNEQFF TGTGCCAGCAGTTCCCCCGGGACAGGGAACAATGAGCAGTTCTTC
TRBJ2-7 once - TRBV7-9 CASSQGISYEQYF TGTGCCAGCAGTCAGGGGATATCCTACGAGCAGTACTTC
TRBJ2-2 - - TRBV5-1 CASSSGTLKTGELFF TGCGCCAGCAGCTCCGGGACTTTGAAGACCGGGGAGCTGTTTTTT
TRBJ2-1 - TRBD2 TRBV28 CASSLWIVGGRNTYNEQFF TGTGCCAGCAGTTTATGGATTGTCGGCGGGAGGAACACCTACAATGAGCAGTTCTTC
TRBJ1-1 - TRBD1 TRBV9 CASSVSGTGDTEAFF TGTGCCAGCAGCGTCTCCGGGACAGGGGACACTGAAGCTTTCTTT
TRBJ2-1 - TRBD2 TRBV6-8 CASSYLTASGIQEVYNEQFF TGTGCCAGCAGTTACCTAACGGCTAGCGGGATCCAGGAAGTGTACAATGAGCAGTTCTTC
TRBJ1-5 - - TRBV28 CASSLWTDSSNQPQHF TGTGCCAGCAGTTTATGGACGGACAGTAGCAATCAGCCCCAGCATTTT
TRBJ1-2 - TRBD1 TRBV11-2 CASSWTGEPHYGYTF TGTGCCAGCAGCTGGACAGGGGAGCCCCACTATGGCTACACCTTC
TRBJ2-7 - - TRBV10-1 CASSESFGTSLGEQYF TGCGCCAGCAGTGAGAGCTTCGGGACTTCATTGGGGGAGCAGTACTTC
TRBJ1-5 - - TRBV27 CASSFSTVLGKPQHF TGTGCCAGCAGTTTTTCGACTGTACTCGGGAAGCCCCAGCATTTT
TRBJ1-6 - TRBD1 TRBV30 CAWRNTRQGGHSPLHF TGTGCCTGGAGGAATACTAGACAGGGAGGACATTCACCCCTCCACTTT
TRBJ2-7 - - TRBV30 CAWSPPVATYEQYF TGTGCCTGGAGTCCCCCTGTGGCAACCTACGAGCAGTACTTC
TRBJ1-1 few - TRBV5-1 CASSLAPLPRNTEAFF TGCGCCAGCAGCTTGGCCCCACTCCCGAGGAATACTGAAGCTTTCTTT
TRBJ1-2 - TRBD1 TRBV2 CASSPDRGPDGYTF TGTGCCAGCAGTCCGGACAGGGGGCCGGACGGCTACACCTTC
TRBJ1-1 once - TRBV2 CASRGSRLNTEAFF TGTGCCAGCAGGGGGAGCAGGTTGAACACTGAAGCTTTCTTT
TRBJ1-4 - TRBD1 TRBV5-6 CASSPRDRGMANEKLFF TGTGCCAGCAGCCCCCGGGACAGGGGCATGGCTAATGAAAAACTGTTTTTT